Below, 10 T cell receptor beta chains from the same sample are listed, as sequenced in a study of PD-1 blockade in mismatch repair-deficient tumors. Sequencing was performed with immunoSEQ multiplex PCR; in TCRdb, only in-frame clones are kept and a portion is missing. The sample lists about 38,000 clones, 79% occurring once. The sequencing here drew on peripheral blood, taken 4 weeks after starting pembrolizumab. Source of these receptors: an adult with mismatch repair-deficient cancer.

The chain joins TRBV11-3 to TRBJ2-1, with 9 bases fitting TRBD2. V trimming: 6 bases; J trimming: 3 bases; junction bases outside the gene matches: 9. This CDR3 contains 16 residues. Germline-derived CDR1 and CDR2 are SGHNT and YENEEA. The CDR3: CASRPFWTSDYNEQFF. The CDR3 DNA is TGTGCCAGCAGGCCGTTCTGGACTAGCGACTACAATGAGCAGTTCTTC.

V is TRBV14 and J is TRBJ2-1; the D is unclear. CDR3 size: 15 residues. V was trimmed by 0 bases and J by 1 base, leaving 7 bases between them. Germline V CDR1 and CDR2: SGHDN, FVKESK. This CDR3 reads CASSQEYSSYNEQFF. The CDR3 bases are TGTGCCAGCAGCCAAGAATACTCATCCTACAATGAGCAGTTCTTC. The full variable domain, rest sourced from reference TRBV14 and TRBJ2-1, is EAGVTQFPSHSVIEKGQTVTLRCDPISGHDNLYWYRRVMGKEIKFLLHFVKESKQDESGMPNNRFLAERTGGTYSTLKVQPAELEDSGVYFCASSQEYSSYNEQFFGPGTRLTVL.

V is TRBV15 and J is TRBJ2-3; TRBD2 matches at 13 bases. This CDR3 region has 15 residues. CDR1 is LNHNV, CDR2 YYDKDF, per germline (reference sequence). The ends lost 3 bases at V and 5 bases at J; junction bases unmatched: 2. The CDR3 nucleotides are TGTGCCACCAGCAGGAGACTAGCGGGAGGAGATACGCAGTATTTT. Its protein product is CATSRRLAGGDTQYF.

The V gene is TRBV6-1, the J gene TRBJ2-7, with TRBD2 matching 8 bases. V lost 3 bases, J lost 0 bases, and 7 bases stayed unmatched. The CDR3 totals 16 residues. CDR1 is MNHNS and CDR2 is SASEGT in the germline V gene. CDR3 coding DNA: TGTGCCAGCAGTGATGATAGCGGGACTCCCTCCTACGAGCAGTACTTC. Translating it yields CASSDDSGTPSYEQYF.

The rearrangement uses TRBV28 and TRBJ2-5, with 10 bases identical to TRBD1. This CDR3 is 17 amino acids long. J lost 5 bases, V lost 2 bases, and 11 bases had no gene match. Germline V CDR1 and CDR2: MDHEN, SYDVKM. In DNA, the CDR3 is TGTGCCAGCAGTTTAACGGGACAGGGGTTTTCATGGGAGACCCAGTACTTC. It specifies CASSLTGQGFSWETQYF.

The genes are TRBV6-6 and TRBJ1-4; 7 bases are shared with TRBD1. CDR1 is MNHNY, CDR2 SVGAGI, per germline (reference sequence). This CDR3 comprises 16 residues. J gave up 5 bases and V 1 base, and 7 bases lay outside the gene matches. The CDR3 region is CASSYFAWTGNEKLFF. The CDR3 DNA follows: TGTGCCAGCAGTTACTTCGCATGGACAGGAAATGAAAAACTGTTTTTT.

CDR3 nucleotides: TGTGCCAGCAGCTTGAAGGGGGGTACAGATACGCAGTATTTT. Protein product: CASSLKGGTDTQYF. The chain couples TRBV7-8 to TRBJ2-3, with D perhaps assigned TRBD1 or TRBD2 (6 bases each). V was trimmed by 3 bases and J by 3 bases, leaving 10 bases between them. Germline lookup yields CDR1 SGHVS and CDR2 FQNEAQ. The CDR3 covers 14 residues.

The CDR3 loop reads CASSLDGRAAGELFF. The CDR3 DNA follows: TGTGCCAGCAGCTTGGACGGGAGGGCCGCCGGGGAGCTGTTTTTT. The rearrangement links TRBV5-4 to TRBJ2-2; 8 bases are a match to TRBD2. With V trimmed by 0 bases and J by 6 bases, 4 bases remained unmatched. Germline V gene lookup returns CDR1 SGHNT and CDR2 YYREEE (reference sequence). This CDR3 comprises 15 residues.

V and J are TRBV6-5 and TRBJ2-7; 13 bases map to TRBD2. This CDR3 has 15 amino acids. Germline CDR1 and CDR2: MNHEY and SVGAGI. V dropped 4 bases and J dropped 3; count of bases not matched to a gene: 3. The CDR3 DNA reads TGTGCCAGCAGTTTGGGACTAGCGGGAAACTACGAGCAGTACTTC. Translating gives CASSLGLAGNYEQYF.

The V gene is TRBV25-1, the J gene TRBJ1-1; weak D call: TRBD1 (5 bases). Germline lookup yields CDR1 MGHDK and CDR2 SYGVNS. The CDR3 contains 16 residues. The V end lost 1 base, the J end lost 5 bases, and 17 bases lay between the germline ends. The DNA for the CDR3 is TGTGCCAGCAGTGAATGGGGAGGGGCGCGAAATACTGAAGCTTTCTTT. Its protein is CASSEWGGARNTEAFF.